This TCR beta chain was captured in a study of T cell repertoires in aging, cancer and after chemotherapy. In the study overall: Donors were grouped into six age bands spanning 30 or younger through 70 or older. Pre- and post-chemotherapy samples were paired from glioblastoma patients treated with temozolomide-based therapy.

TRB rearrangements spanning V, D and J were amplified using mixed TRB-A/B primers. MiXCR was run by TCRdb on the multiplex PCR reads, yielding one entry per CDR3 protein. The repertoire holds roughly 5,000 distinct CDR3 sequences, with approximately 71% as singletons. Study outcomes and limitations: The repertoire data cannot show anything about immunological memory following chemotherapy. Median generation probability rose over the chemotherapy interval in each cancer cohort, suggesting rebound thymic output.

A word on this clonotype: Its specificity is not known.

Peripheral blood genomic DNA, not sorted cells or RNA, was the template. The sequenced sample consisted of blood. This TCR was sampled from a human donor with a solid tumor.

CDR3 nucleotides: TGTGCCAGCAGCCCTCCGGGGGGACATGAGCAGTTCTTC. Translated: CASSPPGGHEQFF. V and J are TRBV11-3 and TRBJ2-1, with 7 bases that match TRBD2. V shed 5 bases, J shed 8 bases, and the junction held 6 bases outside the gene matches. The CDR3 spans 13 residues. From germline, CDR1 is SGHNT and CDR2 YENEEA.